One TCR beta chain is described in this entry. Its specificity is unknown. This table comes from immunoSEQ multiplex PCR, and its TCRdb copy is limited to in-frame clones, with some not included. Of about 120,000 clones detected, approximately 95% appear once; the ten largest clones hold approximately 1.5%. These data originate in a study of cytomegalovirus exposure and HLA in healthy donors. General study points: The study recorded about 160 TCR beta chains that were cytomegalovirus-associated.

The junction had 2 bases not matched to a gene; V was cut back by 7 bases and J by 8 bases. CDR1 is LNHDA, CDR2 SQIVND, per germline (reference sequence). The CDR3 has 11 amino acids. The chain carries TRBV19 and TRBJ1-1; 9 nucleotides agree with TRBD1. Sequenced material: PBMCs. The TCR comes from a young man in good health and CMV-seronegative. The CDR3 protein is CASTGTGEAFF. CDR3 bases: TGTGCCAGTACTGGGACAGGGGAAGCTTTCTTT.